This TCR beta chain was sequenced in a study of beta chain features in type 1 diabetes. Expressed TCRB transcripts got sequenced, as all isolated RNA was reverse transcribed. Produced via immunoSEQ multiplex PCR; TCRdb's table is partial and in-frame only. The sample holds 350,000 to 400,000 clones, more than 12% seen once. CDR1 is GTSNPN and CDR2 is SVGIG in the germline V gene (reference sequence). The CDR3 covers 14 residues. The clonotype originates from a woman under 30 in good health. The chain recombines TRBV30 with TRBJ2-5; 12 bases align to TRBD2. The J call may not be correct, given that the DNA end is closer to TRBJ2-7. Specimen: naive CD4+ T cells from blood. The chain's CDR3 is CAWSPSGREHEQYF. The DNA of the CDR3 is TGTGCCTGGAGCCCTAGCGGGAGGGAACACGAGCAGTACTTC.